This TCR beta chain derives from a study of cytomegalovirus exposure and HLA in healthy donors (dated by TCRdb to about 2017). General notes on the study: An earlier analysis of roughly 630 of the donors reported 276 Gb of sequence data and around 110 million unique TCR beta sequences from some 180 million T cells. Across about 370 genotyped donors of the cohort, an average of about 240,000 unique TCR beta nucleotide sequences per donor were sequenced, and 15% to 20% of those sequences were non-productive. An earlier analysis of about 600 of the donors used high-throughput TCR beta sequencing to judge whether each TCR beta V gene segment behaved as functional or pseudogenic. An early release covering 500 to 750 HLA-typed donors comprised roughly 300 gigabases of sequencing data and roughly 86 million unique TCR sequences. Four or five DR-DQ haplotypes were handled as single units for association and clustering, since linkage in the cohort was strong. In a later genetic analysis, genome-wide SNP genotypes for about three fifths of the roughly 670 donors were used, and that subset was treated as a discovery cohort. The study aimed to test whether cataloging public T cell receptors could reveal signatures of past pathogen exposure. In the later analysis, no new phenotypic data were used to find candidate immune exposures; instead, reliance was placed on TCR beta sequences and their occurrence across donors. Both class I and class II loci were covered by HLA typing, at four-digit resolution. Every discovery cohort repertoire had been produced on one sequencing platform. Besides the first cohort of approximately 710 subjects, a separate validation cohort made up of over a hundred different subjects was used. To predict cytomegalovirus infection status, the study combined high-throughput TCR immunosequencing, statistical association of individual TCRs with disease status, and machine learning. Typing coverage varied by locus: roughly 620-640 donors for A, B, C, DRB1 and DQB1; more than 500 for DQA1; more than 600 for DPA1; more than 450 for DPB1. The T cell repertoires of 666 subjects were profiled by immunosequencing and related to cytomegalovirus serostatus. The genetic ancestry cluster associated with self-reported Caucasian donors included about 81% of the roughly 400 genotyped donors. In a later analysis, previously published TCR beta repertoires from fewer than 750 donors were re-analyzed and high-resolution HLA genotyping was added so that TCR occurrence patterns could be studied. Donor age, sex, ethnicity and CMV serostatus were compiled together with the repertoire data. Results and caveats for the whole study, not just this receptor: In vitro tests confirmed that a few of the cytomegalovirus-associated TCR beta chains recognize cytomegalovirus antigens. The study listed 164 TCR beta chains as associated with cytomegalovirus. Most CMV-associated TCR beta chains appeared to be HLA-restricted in a later analysis, and the HLA associations seemed to be driven largely by CMV exposure. Only TCR beta chains were sequenced in this cohort, and the absence of alpha or paired-chain data limited detectable features. Specific HLA alleles were associated with about 17,000 TCR beta sequences at a false discovery rate of 0.05 in a later analysis. Across donors, most TCR sequences were observed very rarely, whereas some public TCRs were present in many individuals. It was suggested by the authors that the approach could potentially be generalized to other disease states and immunological phenotypes. Because HLA typing was missing for some donors at each locus, association tests included only the typed subset. Compared with the approximately 700-donor mean, donors in an Asian-associated ancestry cluster had fewer N-insertions in productive TCRs, according to a later genetic analysis. In an earlier analysis of about 550 of the donors, most TCR beta V segments were observed in productive rearrangements about 90% or about 30% of the time, broadly matching IMGT annotations. Sequencing depth was assumed to be roughly uniform across donors in the presence/absence analyses, though that assumption may not hold. Immune exposure information for the cohort was limited to CMV serostatus. Correlated functional status among segregating V segments might reflect linkage disequilibrium, but an unknown experimental factor could not be ruled out. In a later analysis, the rate of TCR association differed among HLA loci, with DRB1 alleles having the most associated TCRs and HLA-C alleles having the fewest. The classifier was reported to diagnose cytomegalovirus status with high specificity and sensitivity in both the original cohort and the validation cohort. The sequencing pipeline was judged likely to have produced a cluster of highly shared sequence variants as a technical artifact. According to a later analysis, parvovirus B19, influenza, CMV and Epstein-Barr virus appeared linked to several top co-occurrence clusters. Because counts were too low, roughly 18 rarely observed V segments, including chromosome 9 orphons, were left out of the earlier analysis of roughly 600 of the donors. A further reported finding was that TCR beta sequences accurately predicted the HLA-A and HLA-B alleles for most subjects in the first cohort. Some IMGT-functional V segments, including TRBV6-2 and TRBV6-3, could not be told apart with the 87-base-pair reads, so those segments were excluded. Compared with equally common non-associated chains, HLA-associated TCR beta chains in a later analysis were more clonally expanded and had lower generation probabilities. Assigning TCR associations to individual alleles was difficult when HLA alleles, especially DR and DQ, strongly co-occurred. A later genetic analysis associated a missense DCLRE1C variant with V-gene and J-gene trimming of TCR beta chains, and an independent cohort replicated the association.

The cohort comprised 670 or so healthy bone marrow donors. Cohort members were all nominally healthy when sampled, although unrecorded immune exposures were likely present. The donor was CMV seropositive and belonged to the group of more than 250 seropositive cohort members. A peripheral blood sample was collected from each donor, and TCR beta sequencing was performed on peripheral blood mononuclear cells. Genomic DNA was extracted from the blood cell samples with the Qiagen DNeasy Blood Extraction Kit. CDR3 length: 15 amino acids, cysteine to phenylalanine. Only the CDR3 portion is preserved as DNA: 45 bases, with reading frame beginning at the first base. The trim is 5 bases for V and 5 bases for J, with a gap of 18 bases between the germline ends. According to the germline V gene, CDR1 reads SGHAT and CDR2 reads FQNNGV. Regarding this clone: The specificity of this receptor is unknown. Base qualities are not provided; no much larger clone lies one nucleotide away.

The receptor library was made with the immunoSEQ multiplex PCR assay. The multiplex PCR relied on a mix of 60 forward primers for TCR Vbeta segments and 13 reverse primers for TCR Jbeta segments. The CDR3 region of rearranged TCR beta genes was amplified from genomic DNA by a multiplex PCR assay. The amplified TCR beta libraries were sequenced on the Illumina HiSeq System as 87-base-pair reads. The paper's data handling went like this. A later analysis counted 65 million to 90 million unique TCR beta chains across the 650 to 700 repertoires, and some 11 million of these chains were shared by at least two donors. A nearest-neighbor algorithm error-corrected the raw reads and collapsed the reads into unique sequences, merging closely related sequences to remove PCR and sequencing errors. Alignment of CDR3 sequences to IMGT reference sequences was used to assign V, D and J gene segments. For a sequence to be retained, a match of at least six nucleotides was required to both a V gene segment and a J gene segment. Rearrangements were called productive when the CDR3 lacked stop codons and stayed in frame with V and J; all others were non-productive. Following IMGT convention, CDR3 was defined as the stretch from the second conserved V-encoded cysteine up to the conserved J-encoded phenylalanine. In an earlier analysis of roughly 580 of the donors, sequences lacking an unambiguous match to a single V gene segment were excluded. An earlier analysis of 587 of the donors called V segments functional above 56.7% productive rearrangements and segregating when the between-donor standard deviation exceeded 5%. A statistical classification framework was developed to diagnose cytomegalovirus status using the catalog of TCR beta chain sequences. In a later analysis, V and J genes were assigned by comparing TCR nucleotide sequences against IMGT/GENE-DB human TR gene sequences. Using the TCRdist pipeline, a later analysis assigned CDR3 sequences along with most-parsimonious VDJ recombination scenarios. In a later analysis, each TCR beta chain was defined by its CDR3 amino acid sequence together with its V-gene family, and reads without a unique V-gene family were excluded. As a way to deal with suspected cross-contamination and a sequencing artifact, a later analysis dropped more than 500 nucleotide sequences that were highly shared and had low generation probability. For each public chain, a later analysis derived a clonal expansion index from normalized ranks of inferred template counts within each repertoire. In a later analysis, generation probabilities were computed with a VDJ recombination model fitted to out-of-frame rearrangements, and the resulting probabilities were checked against IGoR. A later analysis scored TCR-TCR, TCR-HLA and TCR-CMV co-occurrence with hypergeometric tests, applying a repertoire-size bias correction to TCR pairs. To estimate false discovery rates, a later analysis permuted the HLA or CMV assignments 20 times. A later analysis grouped co-occurring TCRs with DBSCAN, adding TCRdist sequence similarity when clustering within HLA-allele-positive subsets. Co-occurrence clustering excluded repertoires with fewer than 30,000 or more than 120,000 public chains, plus five with anomalous nucleotide sharing. This immuneACCESS table, as held by TCRdb, lists in-frame sequences with V and J called but not all clones. Of the missing ones, under half trace to an unresolved V gene in checked studies; the others have no known cause. V, J and clone size derive from that table, while D and trimming were established from the DNA sequence. In this sample the table shows 200,000 to 250,000 clones, 70% of which occur a single time. 2% to 3% of the sample belongs to the ten largest clones.

The sequence was obtained from a man aged 35 to 55 in good health and CMV-seropositive. The chain is made from TRBV11-2 and TRBJ2-5; TRBD2 could be the D gene, as 6 bases match. Input material: PBMCs. The CDR3 here reads CASSPGTVGRETQYF. The sequenced DNA: TGTGCCAGCAGCCCTGGGACGGTAGGGAGGGAGACCCAGTACTTC.